This T cell receptor (beta chain) was retrieved from a study of T cell changes during pregnancy in multiple sclerosis. This CDR3 comprises 15 residues. The V gene's germline CDR1 is SGHNT and CDR2 YYREEE (reference sequence). Trimming removed 1 base from V and 4 bases from J, with 12 bases in between. Only in-frame clones appear in the TCRdb table, and some are missing; sequencing was by immunoSEQ multiplex PCR. Of about 40,000 clones in the sample, roughly nine tenths are singletons; the top ten hold roughly 0.9%. Sequenced here: CD4+ T cells from peripheral blood mononuclear cells, sampled after pregnancy. This sequence was found in a female donor with multiple sclerosis, enrolled in a pregnancy study. V is TRBV5-4 and J is TRBJ1-3; D is perhaps TRBD1 (6 bases). CDR3 sequence reads: CASSLQTGLGNTIYF. The DNA for the CDR3 is TGTGCCAGCAGCTTGCAAACAGGGCTCGGAAACACCATATATTTT. Drawing the rest from reference TRBV5-4 and TRBJ1-3, the complete variable domain is ETGVTQSPTHLIKTRGQQVTLRCSSQSGHNTVSWYQQALGQGPQFIFQYYREEENGRGNFPPRFSGLQFPNYSSELNVNALELDDSALYLCASSLQTGLGNTIYFGEGSWLTVV.